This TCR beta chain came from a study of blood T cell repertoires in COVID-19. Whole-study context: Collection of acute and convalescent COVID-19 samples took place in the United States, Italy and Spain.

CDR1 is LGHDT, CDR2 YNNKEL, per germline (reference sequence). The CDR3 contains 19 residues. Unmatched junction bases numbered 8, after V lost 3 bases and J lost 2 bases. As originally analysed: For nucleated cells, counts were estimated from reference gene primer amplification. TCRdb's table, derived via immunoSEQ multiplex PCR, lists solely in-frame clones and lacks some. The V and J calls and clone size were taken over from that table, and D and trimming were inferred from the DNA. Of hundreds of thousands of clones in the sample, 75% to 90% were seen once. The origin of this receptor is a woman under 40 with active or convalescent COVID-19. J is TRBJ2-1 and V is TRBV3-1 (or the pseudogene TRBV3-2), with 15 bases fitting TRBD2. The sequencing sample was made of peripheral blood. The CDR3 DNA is TGTGCCAGCAGCCAGCTACCCCGGACTAGCGGGGGGGCCTACAATGAGCAGTTCTTC. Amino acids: CASSQLPRTSGGAYNEQFF.